This is a list of T cell receptor beta chains from one sample in a study of T cell repertoires and HLA-DP antigens. Only in-frame clones appear in the TCRdb table, and some are missing; sequencing was by immunoSEQ multiplex PCR. The sample shows around 90,000 clones, around nine tenths of them seen only once. No antigen has been assigned to these receptors. The specimen was CD4+ T cells from PBMCs. The receptors here all came from a man aged 50-59 years in good health and CMV-seronegative. The CDR3 runs from the conserved cysteine through the conserved F or W. A D gene is named only where the DNA matches it firmly. Clone sizes are given selectively: once, few, many, or a class where the clone is expanded.

V gene	D gene	J gene	clone size	CDR3 DNA	CDR3 protein
TRBV7-9	NA	TRBJ1-2	NA	TGTGCCAGCAGCTTACAGGGTCGGCGGTCCTATGGCTACACCTTC	CASSLQGRRSYGYTF
TRBV13	TRBD2	TRBJ2-1	NA	TGTGCCAGCAGCTTAGGCCTTACTAGCGGGTACTACAATGAGCAGTTCTTC	CASSLGLTSGYYNEQFF
TRBV6-5	TRBD1	TRBJ1-2	NA	TGTGCCAGCAGTTACTCGACAGGGGGCATATCGGGCTACACCTTC	CASSYSTGGISGYTF
TRBV10-1	TRBD2	TRBJ2-1	NA	TGCGCCAGCAGTGAGTCGAAAACTAGCGGGAGGAATGAGCAGTTCTTC	CASSESKTSGRNEQFF
TRBV28	NA	TRBJ1-2	NA	TGTGCCAGCACCCTGGGTGGACAGAACTATGGCTACACCTTC	CASTLGGQNYGYTF
TRBV7-2	TRBD1	TRBJ2-5	NA	TGTGCCAGCAGCTTAGGACAGGGGTCTGCCATGAGAGAGACCCAGTACTTC	CASSLGQGSAMRETQYF
TRBV28	NA	TRBJ2-7	NA	TGTGCCAGCAGTTCTAGTCCAGCCTACGAGCAGTACTTC	CASSSSPAYEQYF
TRBV6-5	TRBD1	TRBJ1-6	NA	TGTGCCAGCAGCCCAACAGGGGGTAATAATTCACCCCTCCACTTT	CASSPTGGNNSPLHF
TRBV7-2	TRBD1	TRBJ2-5	NA	TGTGCCAGCAGACAGGGGCAAGAGACCCAGTACTTC	CASRQGQETQYF
TRBV13	TRBD2	TRBJ2-7	NA	TGTGCCAGCAGCTTAGCGGGGGGGCCCACCTACGAGCAGTACTTC	CASSLAGGPTYEQYF
TRBV19	NA	TRBJ2-1	NA	TGTGCCAGTAGTATCGGTGGGAACACCTACAATGAGCAGTTCTTC	CASSIGGNTYNEQFF
TRBV7-9	TRBD1	TRBJ1-3	NA	TGTGCCAGCAGCCCCGGGACAGTTGGAAACACCATATATTTT	CASSPGTVGNTIYF
TRBV6-1	NA	TRBJ1-5	few	TGTGCCAGCAGTGAAGGGACCCCCTATCAGCCCCAGCATTTT	CASSEGTPYQPQHF
TRBV30	NA	TRBJ1-6	NA	TGTGCCTGGAGGGGAGTGGGGGATCGCGGGTCACCCCTCCACTTT	CAWRGVGDRGSPLHF
TRBV15	NA	TRBJ2-1	NA	TGTGCCACCAGCTTCCGCTCCCGGAGCTCCTACAATGAGCAGTTCTTC	CATSFRSRSSYNEQFF
TRBV28	TRBD1	TRBJ1-1	once	TGTGCCAGCACGGCGGCCTCAGGGGACAGGGGGCGGTATGAAGCTTTCTTT	CASTAASGDRGRYEAFF